This is a list of T cell receptor beta chains from one sample in a study of cytomegalovirus exposure and HLA in healthy donors. Sequenced by immunoSEQ multiplex PCR; TCRdb stores in-frame clones only, minus some. Here the sample spans fewer than 90,000 clones, roughly 67% being singletons. The sample taken for sequencing was PBMCs. The source is a man in his forties in good health and CMV-seropositive. CDR3s include the opening cysteine and the closing phenylalanine or tryptophan. A D gene is named only where the DNA matches it firmly. Rows give clone size only sometimes, using once, few, many, or a class for an expanded clone.

v_gene: TRBV5-4
d_gene: NA
j_gene: TRBJ2-2
abundance: few
len: 15
CDR3aa: CASSFSPANTGELFF
CDR3nt: TGTGCCAGCAGCTTTTCCCCGGCGAACACCGGGGAGCTGTTTTTT

v_gene: TRBV9
d_gene: TRBD2
j_gene: TRBJ2-1
abundance: NA
len: 19
CDR3aa: CASSVGLAPVMSSYNEQFF
CDR3nt: TGTGCCAGCAGCGTGGGACTAGCGCCGGTAATGAGCTCCTACAATGAGCAGTTCTTC

v_gene: TRBV5-6
d_gene: NA
j_gene: TRBJ1-4
abundance: NA
len: 15
CDR3aa: CASSLFPGRNEKLFF
CDR3nt: TGTGCCAGCAGCTTGTTTCCAGGGCGAAATGAAAAACTGTTTTTT

v_gene: TRBV19
d_gene: TRBD1
j_gene: TRBJ1-1
abundance: NA
len: 14
CDR3aa: CASGQGDENTEAFF
CDR3nt: TGTGCCAGCGGACAGGGGGATGAGAACACTGAAGCTTTCTTT

v_gene: TRBV7-9
d_gene: TRBD1
j_gene: TRBJ1-1
abundance: few
len: 14
CDR3aa: CASSPNRGSTEAFF
CDR3nt: TGTGCCAGCAGCCCCAACAGGGGAAGTACTGAAGCTTTCTTT

v_gene: TRBV9
d_gene: TRBD2
j_gene: TRBJ2-1
abundance: NA
len: 16
CDR3aa: CASSVGDGLAGTGQFF
CDR3nt: TGTGCCAGCAGCGTAGGGGATGGACTAGCGGGGACTGGGCAGTTCTTC

v_gene: TRBV15
d_gene: NA
j_gene: TRBJ2-1
abundance: NA
len: 15
CDR3aa: CATSRASARDNEQFF
CDR3nt: TGTGCCACCAGCAGAGCCTCTGCGCGCGACAATGAGCAGTTCTTC

v_gene: TRBV6-5
d_gene: NA
j_gene: TRBJ1-1
abundance: NA
len: 14
CDR3aa: CASSYRGREAEAFF
CDR3nt: TGTGCCAGCAGTTATAGGGGCAGGGAGGCTGAAGCTTTCTTT

v_gene: TRBV5-1
d_gene: NA
j_gene: TRBJ1-5
abundance: NA
len: 13
CDR3aa: CASSLGGDQPQHF
CDR3nt: TGCGCCAGCAGCTTAGGCGGGGATCAGCCCCAGCATTTT

v_gene: TRBV18
d_gene: NA
j_gene: TRBJ1-4
abundance: NA
len: 13
CDR3aa: CASSPEGYEKLFF
CDR3nt: TGTGCCAGCTCACCGGAGGGGTATGAAAAACTGTTTTTT

v_gene: TRBV4-1
d_gene: TRBD2
j_gene: TRBJ2-7
abundance: NA
len: 16
CDR3aa: CASSPIAGEGSYEQYF
CDR3nt: TGCGCCAGCAGCCCTATAGCGGGAGAGGGGTCCTACGAGCAGTACTTC

v_gene: TRBV5-1
d_gene: NA
j_gene: TRBJ2-7
abundance: NA
len: 14
CDR3aa: CASSLLGHSYEQYF
CDR3nt: TGCGCCAGCAGCCTACTGGGACATTCCTACGAGCAGTACTTC

v_gene: TRBV11-2
d_gene: TRBD1
j_gene: TRBJ2-7
abundance: NA
len: 14
CDR3aa: CASSPRQGSYEQYF
CDR3nt: TGTGCCAGCAGCCCAAGACAGGGCTCCTACGAGCAGTACTTC

v_gene: TRBV14
d_gene: NA
j_gene: TRBJ1-1
abundance: NA
len: 17
CDR3aa: CASSQFTGRGGNTEAFF
CDR3nt: TGTGCCAGCAGCCAATTTACAGGGAGGGGTGGGAACACTGAAGCTTTCTTT

v_gene: TRBV7-2
d_gene: TRBD1
j_gene: TRBJ2-7
abundance: NA
len: 14
CDR3aa: CASSPQGARSEQYF
CDR3nt: TGTGCCAGCAGCCCTCAGGGGGCGCGGAGTGAGCAGTACTTC

v_gene: TRBV13
d_gene: TRBD1
j_gene: TRBJ1-4
abundance: NA
len: 15
CDR3aa: CASSSSGQVNEKLFF
CDR3nt: TGTGCCAGCAGCTCGTCGGGACAGGTGAATGAAAAACTGTTTTTT

v_gene: TRBV20-1
d_gene: TRBD2
j_gene: TRBJ2-1
abundance: few
len: 11
CDR3aa: CSAPSGSEQFF
CDR3nt: TGCAGTGCTCCAAGCGGGAGCGAGCAGTTCTTC

v_gene: TRBV27
d_gene: TRBD2
j_gene: TRBJ2-1
abundance: NA
len: 17
CDR3aa: CASSPTTSGVAYNEQFF
CDR3nt: TGTGCCAGCAGTCCTACAACTAGCGGGGTGGCCTACAATGAGCAGTTCTTC

v_gene: TRBV6-5
d_gene: NA
j_gene: TRBJ2-3
abundance: NA
len: 15
CDR3aa: CASSLAGSGTDTQYF
CDR3nt: TGTGCCAGCAGTTTGGCCGGGAGCGGCACAGATACGCAGTATTTT

v_gene: TRBV5-4
d_gene: TRBD2
j_gene: TRBJ2-7
abundance: NA
len: 15
CDR3aa: CASSLFTSGGAEQYF
CDR3nt: TGTGCCAGCAGCTTGTTTACTAGCGGGGGGGCGGAGCAGTACTTC

v_gene: TRBV27
d_gene: TRBD1
j_gene: TRBJ2-2
abundance: few
len: 15
CDR3aa: CASRRDRDFTGELFF
CDR3nt: TGTGCCAGCAGGAGAGACAGGGATTTCACCGGGGAGCTGTTTTTT

v_gene: TRBV7-2
d_gene: NA
j_gene: TRBJ1-5
abundance: NA
len: 13
CDR3aa: CASSQGQNQPQHF
CDR3nt: TGTGCCAGCAGCCAAGGACAGAATCAGCCCCAGCATTTT

v_gene: TRBV6-5
d_gene: TRBD1
j_gene: TRBJ2-7
abundance: NA
len: 15
CDR3aa: CASSYGQGISYEQYF
CDR3nt: TGTGCCAGCAGTTACGGACAGGGGATTTCCTACGAGCAGTACTTC

v_gene: TRBV6-1
d_gene: NA
j_gene: TRBJ1-1
abundance: NA
len: 12
CDR3aa: CASGRGNTEAFF
CDR3nt: TGTGCCAGCGGACGGGGGAACACTGAAGCTTTCTTT

v_gene: TRBV30
d_gene: TRBD1
j_gene: TRBJ2-3
abundance: NA
len: 13
CDR3aa: CACNRGLQDTQYF
CDR3nt: TGTGCCTGTAACAGGGGGCTTCAAGATACGCAGTATTTT

v_gene: TRBV11-2
d_gene: NA
j_gene: TRBJ1-2
abundance: many
len: 14
CDR3aa: CASSLESTTYGYTF
CDR3nt: TGTGCCAGCAGCTTAGAGTCCACGACTTATGGCTACACCTTC

v_gene: TRBV6-1
d_gene: TRBD1
j_gene: TRBJ2-1
abundance: NA
len: 16
CDR3aa: CASSVGQGGSYNEQFF
CDR3nt: TGTGCCAGCAGTGTGGGACAGGGAGGGTCCTACAATGAGCAGTTCTTC

v_gene: TRBV6-5
d_gene: NA
j_gene: TRBJ1-2
abundance: once
len: 11
CDR3aa: CASTRGYGYTF
CDR3nt: TGTGCCAGCACCAGGGGATATGGCTACACCTTC

v_gene: TRBV28
d_gene: NA
j_gene: TRBJ1-1
abundance: NA
len: 11
CDR3aa: CASSHYTEAFF
CDR3nt: TGTGCCAGCAGCCACTACACTGAAGCTTTCTTT

v_gene: TRBV19
d_gene: TRBD1
j_gene: TRBJ2-5
abundance: few
len: 15
CDR3aa: CASSTGQGRRETQYF
CDR3nt: TGTGCCAGTAGCACCGGACAGGGGCGACGAGAGACCCAGTACTTC

v_gene: TRBV10-3
d_gene: NA
j_gene: TRBJ1-2
abundance: NA
len: 12
CDR3aa: CAILGAGLGYTF
CDR3nt: TGTGCCATCTTAGGGGCAGGGCTTGGCTACACCTTC

v_gene: TRBV11-3
d_gene: TRBD1
j_gene: TRBJ2-7
abundance: once
len: 14
CDR3aa: CASSSGTGMDEQYF
CDR3nt: TGTGCCAGCAGCTCCGGGACAGGGATGGACGAGCAGTACTTC

v_gene: TRBV19
d_gene: TRBD1
j_gene: TRBJ1-4
abundance: NA
len: 17
CDR3aa: CASSILGQGEYNGKLFF
CDR3nt: TGTGCCAGTAGTATCCTGGGACAGGGGGAATATAACGGAAAACTGTTTTTT

v_gene: TRBV5-4
d_gene: TRBD2
j_gene: TRBJ2-5
abundance: NA
len: 17
CDR3aa: CASSAGPGLAGDETQYF
CDR3nt: TGTGCCAGCAGCGCGGGTCCCGGACTAGCGGGAGATGAGACCCAGTACTTC

v_gene: TRBV4-1
d_gene: TRBD2
j_gene: TRBJ2-2
abundance: NA
len: 15
CDR3aa: CASSLAGGGTGELFF
CDR3nt: TGCGCCAGCAGCTTAGCGGGAGGGGGCACCGGGGAGCTGTTTTTT

v_gene: TRBV11-1
d_gene: TRBD2
j_gene: TRBJ2-1
abundance: NA
len: 16
CDR3aa: CASSFGLAGWYNEQFF
CDR3nt: TGTGCCAGCAGCTTCGGACTAGCGGGGTGGTACAATGAGCAGTTCTTC

v_gene: TRBV6-5
d_gene: NA
j_gene: TRBJ1-5
abundance: NA
len: 12
CDR3aa: CATGQSGQPQHF
CDR3nt: TGTGCGACCGGACAGTCCGGTCAGCCCCAGCATTTT

v_gene: TRBV11-1
d_gene: TRBD1
j_gene: TRBJ1-2
abundance: NA
len: 13
CDR3aa: CASSPGQNFGYTF
CDR3nt: TGTGCCAGCAGCCCGGGACAGAACTTCGGCTACACCTTC

v_gene: TRBV9
d_gene: TRBD2
j_gene: TRBJ2-1
abundance: NA
len: 13
CDR3aa: CASSRGVRDEQFF
CDR3nt: TGTGCCAGCAGCCGGGGGGTTCGCGATGAGCAGTTCTTC

v_gene: TRBV5-5
d_gene: TRBD1
j_gene: TRBJ2-5
abundance: few
len: 16
CDR3aa: CASSVRQGRSEETQYF
CDR3nt: TGTGCCAGCAGCGTACGACAGGGGAGGTCGGAGGAGACCCAGTACTTC

v_gene: TRBV30
d_gene: NA
j_gene: TRBJ1-3
abundance: NA
len: 14
CDR3aa: CAWTRERGGNTIYF
CDR3nt: TGTGCCTGGACCCGGGAGAGAGGTGGAAACACCATATATTTT

v_gene: TRBV6-1
d_gene: TRBD1
j_gene: TRBJ1-4
abundance: NA
len: 14
CDR3aa: CAKPHRGLNEKLFF
CDR3nt: TGTGCCAAACCGCACAGGGGCCTTAATGAAAAACTGTTTTTT

v_gene: TRBV5-1
d_gene: TRBD1
j_gene: TRBJ2-7
abundance: NA
len: 14
CDR3aa: CASSWTGGSYEQYF
CDR3nt: TGCGCCAGCAGCTGGACAGGGGGCTCCTACGAGCAGTACTTC

v_gene: TRBV28
d_gene: NA
j_gene: TRBJ1-4
abundance: NA
len: 15
CDR3aa: CASSLLNPAAEKLFF
CDR3nt: TGTGCCAGCAGTTTATTAAACCCCGCGGCTGAAAAACTGTTTTTT

v_gene: TRBV7-2
d_gene: TRBD1
j_gene: TRBJ2-7
abundance: NA
len: 15
CDR3aa: CASSQLGDRDYEQYF
CDR3nt: TGTGCCAGCAGCCAATTGGGGGACAGGGACTACGAGCAGTACTTC

v_gene: TRBV18
d_gene: TRBD1
j_gene: TRBJ2-4
abundance: NA
len: 18
CDR3aa: CASSPGQGEALAKNIQYF
CDR3nt: TGTGCCAGCTCACCGGGACAGGGGGAAGCACTAGCCAAAAACATTCAGTACTTC

v_gene: TRBV28
d_gene: NA
j_gene: TRBJ1-2
abundance: once
len: 15
CDR3aa: CASSPGGGANYGYTF
CDR3nt: TGTGCCAGCAGTCCTGGCGGGGGGGCCAACTATGGCTACACCTTC

v_gene: TRBV7-6
d_gene: NA
j_gene: TRBJ2-2
abundance: NA
len: 17
CDR3aa: CASSLQLLQGSGGELFF
CDR3nt: TGTGCCAGCAGCTTACAACTCTTACAGGGTTCGGGCGGGGAGCTGTTTTTT

v_gene: TRBV29-1
d_gene: TRBD1
j_gene: TRBJ2-7
abundance: NA
len: 13
CDR3aa: CSVEEAGGDEQYF
CDR3nt: TGCAGCGTTGAAGAAGCAGGGGGCGACGAGCAGTACTTC

v_gene: TRBV6-1
d_gene: NA
j_gene: TRBJ1-1
abundance: NA
len: 13
CDR3aa: CASSASGSTEAFF
CDR3nt: TGTGCCAGCAGTGCATCAGGGTCCACTGAAGCTTTCTTT

v_gene: TRBV4-1
d_gene: TRBD1
j_gene: TRBJ1-2
abundance: NA
len: 16
CDR3aa: CASSRNPGAGGGGYTF
CDR3nt: TGCGCCAGCAGCCGCAACCCCGGGGCAGGGGGCGGAGGCTACACCTTC

v_gene: TRBV7-2
d_gene: TRBD2
j_gene: TRBJ2-3
abundance: once
len: 17
CDR3aa: CASSPWTSGGATDTQYF
CDR3nt: TGTGCCAGCAGCCCTTGGACTAGCGGGGGGGCAACAGATACGCAGTATTTT

v_gene: TRBV5-4
d_gene: TRBD1
j_gene: TRBJ2-7
abundance: NA
len: 15
CDR3aa: CASSLPGQGAYEQYF
CDR3nt: TGTGCCAGCAGCTTACCGGGACAGGGGGCCTACGAGCAGTACTTC